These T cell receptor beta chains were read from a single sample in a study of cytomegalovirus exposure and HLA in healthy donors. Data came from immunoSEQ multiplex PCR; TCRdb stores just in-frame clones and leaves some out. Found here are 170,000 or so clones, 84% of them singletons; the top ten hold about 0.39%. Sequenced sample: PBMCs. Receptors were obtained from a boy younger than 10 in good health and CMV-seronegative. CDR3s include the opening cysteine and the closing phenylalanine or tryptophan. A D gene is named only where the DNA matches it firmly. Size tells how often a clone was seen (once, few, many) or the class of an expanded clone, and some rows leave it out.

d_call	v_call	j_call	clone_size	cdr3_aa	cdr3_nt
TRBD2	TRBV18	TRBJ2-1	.	CASSPLVLAGGDYNEQFF	TGTGCCAGCTCACCACTCGTTCTAGCGGGAGGCGACTACAATGAGCAGTTCTTC
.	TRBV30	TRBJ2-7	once	CAWSGGLENYEQYF	TGTGCCTGGAGTGGCGGACTTGAAAACTACGAGCAGTACTTC
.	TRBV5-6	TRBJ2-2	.	CASSLGLGAATGELFF	TGTGCCAGCAGCTTGGGGCTGGGGGCGGCCACCGGGGAGCTGTTTTTT
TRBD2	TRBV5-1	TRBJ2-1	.	CASSFRGTSGDNEQFF	TGCGCCAGCAGCTTTCGAGGGACTAGCGGAGACAATGAGCAGTTCTTC
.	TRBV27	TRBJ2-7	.	CASSSPLADYEQYF	TGTGCCAGCAGTTCCCCCTTAGCGGACTACGAGCAGTACTTC
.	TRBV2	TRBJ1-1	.	CASMWDSKKAFF	TGTGCCAGCATGTGGGACTCCAAAAAAGCTTTCTTT
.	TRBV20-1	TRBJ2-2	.	CSAEKTGELFF	TGCAGTGCAGAGAAAACCGGGGAGCTGTTTTTT
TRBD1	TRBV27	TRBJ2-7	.	CASRLFPTGSYEQYF	TGTGCCAGCAGATTATTCCCGACAGGGTCCTACGAGCAGTACTTC
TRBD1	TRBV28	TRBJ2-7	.	CASSLTDRGPDEQYF	TGTGCCAGCAGTTTAACGGACAGGGGGCCAGACGAGCAGTACTTC
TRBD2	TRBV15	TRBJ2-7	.	CATSRELAGRYEQYF	TGTGCCACCAGCAGAGAGCTAGCGGGAAGGTACGAGCAGTACTTC
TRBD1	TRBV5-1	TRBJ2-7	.	CASSLETGGGEQYF	TGCGCCAGCAGCTTGGAGACAGGGGGCGGCGAGCAGTACTTC
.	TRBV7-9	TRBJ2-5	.	CASSFRQDKETQYF	TGTGCCAGCAGCTTCCGTCAAGACAAAGAGACCCAGTACTTC
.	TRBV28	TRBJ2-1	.	CASTQGGRGGYNEQFF	TGTGCCAGCACCCAAGGGGGTAGAGGCGGGTACAATGAGCAGTTCTTC
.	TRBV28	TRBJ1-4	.	CASSLSGRGTSNEKLFF	TGTGCCAGCAGTTTATCGGGTCGTGGGACATCCAATGAAAAACTGTTTTTT
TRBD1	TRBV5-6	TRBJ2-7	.	CASSLVQGVFSYEQYF	TGTGCCAGCAGCTTGGTCCAGGGGGTGTTCTCCTACGAGCAGTACTTC
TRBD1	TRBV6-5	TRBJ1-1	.	CASRTDRDTEAFF	TGTGCCAGCAGGACGGACAGGGACACTGAAGCTTTCTTT
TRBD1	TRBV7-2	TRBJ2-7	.	CASSLAGRGQLVQYF	TGTGCCAGCAGCTTAGCGGGCAGGGGGCAGTTGGTGCAGTACTTC
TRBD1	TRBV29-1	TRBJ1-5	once	CSVIPGGRNQPQHF	TGCAGCGTTATACCAGGGGGCCGGAATCAGCCCCAGCATTTT
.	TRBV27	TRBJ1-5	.	CASSLGGRSIYSNQHF	TGTGCCAGCAGTTTAGGTGGCAGAAGTATCTATAGCAATCAGCATTTT
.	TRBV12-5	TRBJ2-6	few	CASGLTASGANVLTF	TGTGCTAGTGGTCTTACAGCCTCTGGGGCCAACGTCCTGACTTTC
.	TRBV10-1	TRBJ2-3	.	CASRRTCGESDTQYF	TGCGCCAGCAGAAGAACCTGCGGGGAGTCAGATACGCAGTATTTT
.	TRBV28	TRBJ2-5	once	CASRKQVRVQETQYF	TGTGCCAGCAGAAAACAGGTTCGGGTACAAGAGACCCAGTACTTC
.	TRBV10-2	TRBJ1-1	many	CASSETENTEAFF	TGCGCCAGCAGTGAAACAGAGAACACTGAAGCTTTCTTT
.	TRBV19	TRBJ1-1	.	CASSRGQNSAFF	TGTGCCAGTAGTCGGGGACAAAACTCAGCTTTCTTT
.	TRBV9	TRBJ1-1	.	CASSPPLGKRTEAFF	TGTGCCAGCAGCCCTCCGTTGGGAAAGCGGACTGAAGCTTTCTTT
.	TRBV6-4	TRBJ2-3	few	CASSLAGSTDTQYF	TGTGCCAGCAGTCTGGCGGGAAGCACAGATACGCAGTATTTT
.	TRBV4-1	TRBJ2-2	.	CASSHAGTGELFF	TGCGCCAGCAGCCATGCGGGCACCGGGGAGCTGTTTTTT
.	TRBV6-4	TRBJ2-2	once	CASRQVGGELFF	TGTGCCAGCAGACAAGTCGGGGGGGAGCTGTTTTTT
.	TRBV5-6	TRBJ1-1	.	CASSVQGSVMNTEAFF	TGTGCCAGCAGCGTCCAGGGGAGCGTAATGAACACTGAAGCTTTCTTT
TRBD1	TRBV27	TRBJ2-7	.	CASGVGTGLYEQYF	TGTGCCAGCGGGGTCGGGACAGGGCTCTACGAGCAGTACTTC
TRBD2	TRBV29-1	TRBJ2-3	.	CSVGGPGLQRDLTDTQYF	TGCAGCGTTGGAGGCCCTGGGCTCCAGCGGGACCTCACAGATACGCAGTATTTT
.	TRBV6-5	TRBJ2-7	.	CASSFSRNYEQYF	TGTGCCAGCAGTTTTAGTCGAAACTACGAGCAGTACTTC
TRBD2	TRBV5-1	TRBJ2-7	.	CASSLRGLAGTYEQYF	TGCGCCAGCAGCCTTCGGGGACTAGCGGGTACCTACGAGCAGTACTTC
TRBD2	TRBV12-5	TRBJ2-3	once	CASAKAGLTDTQYF	TGTGCTAGTGCCAAAGCGGGACTCACAGATACGCAGTATTTT
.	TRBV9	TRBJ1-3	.	CASSASLRNTIYF	TGTGCCAGCAGCGCATCCCTACGGAACACCATATATTTT
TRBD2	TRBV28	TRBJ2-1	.	CASSAQREGPNEQFF	TGTGCCAGCAGTGCGCAGCGGGAGGGCCCCAATGAGCAGTTCTTC
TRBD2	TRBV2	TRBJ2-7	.	CATGLAGGQYF	TGTGCCACGGGACTAGCGGGAGGACAGTACTTC
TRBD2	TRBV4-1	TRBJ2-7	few	CASSLWGLATYEQYF	TGCGCCAGCAGCCTCTGGGGACTAGCCACCTACGAGCAGTACTTC
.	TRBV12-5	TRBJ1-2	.	CASGLVEWREEDYGYTF	TGTGCTAGTGGTTTGGTAGAGTGGAGGGAAGAGGACTATGGCTACACCTTC
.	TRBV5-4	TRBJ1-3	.	CASSLAGESSGNTIYF	TGTGCCAGCAGCTTGGCAGGGGAGAGCTCTGGAAACACCATATATTTT
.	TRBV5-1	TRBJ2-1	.	CASSSTGGENEQFF	TGCGCCAGCAGCTCTACCGGCGGTGAAAATGAGCAGTTCTTC
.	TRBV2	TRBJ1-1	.	CASTRGGREAFF	TGTGCCAGCACGCGGGGGGGTCGGGAAGCTTTCTTT
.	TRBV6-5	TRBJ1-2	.	CASSPNFRGYTF	TGTGCCAGCAGTCCAAACTTTCGGGGCTACACCTTC
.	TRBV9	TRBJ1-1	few	CASSPWTDENTEAFF	TGTGCCAGCAGCCCCTGGACAGACGAGAACACTGAAGCTTTCTTT
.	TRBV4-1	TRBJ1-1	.	CASSRSLGGTEAFF	TGCGCCAGCAGCCGATCCCTTGGAGGCACTGAAGCTTTCTTT
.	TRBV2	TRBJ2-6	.	CASYTGANVLTF	TGTGCCAGCTACACTGGGGCCAACGTCCTGACTTTC